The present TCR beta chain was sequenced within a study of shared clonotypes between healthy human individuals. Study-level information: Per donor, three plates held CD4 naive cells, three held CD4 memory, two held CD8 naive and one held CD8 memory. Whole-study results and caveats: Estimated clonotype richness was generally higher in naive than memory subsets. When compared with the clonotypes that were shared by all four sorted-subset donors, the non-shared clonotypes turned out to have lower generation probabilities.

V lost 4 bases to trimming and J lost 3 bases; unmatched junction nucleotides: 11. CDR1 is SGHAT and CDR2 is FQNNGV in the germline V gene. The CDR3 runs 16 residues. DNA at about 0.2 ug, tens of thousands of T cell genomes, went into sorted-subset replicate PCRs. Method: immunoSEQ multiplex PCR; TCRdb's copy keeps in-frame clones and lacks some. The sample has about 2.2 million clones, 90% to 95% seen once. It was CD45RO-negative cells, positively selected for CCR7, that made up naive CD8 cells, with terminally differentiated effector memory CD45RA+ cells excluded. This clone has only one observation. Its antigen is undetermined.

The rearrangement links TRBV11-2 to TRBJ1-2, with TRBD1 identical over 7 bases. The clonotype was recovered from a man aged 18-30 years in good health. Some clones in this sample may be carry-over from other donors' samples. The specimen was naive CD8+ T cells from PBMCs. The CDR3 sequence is CASSSTRTGSDYGYTF. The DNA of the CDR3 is TGTGCCAGCAGCTCTACGAGGACAGGATCTGACTATGGCTACACCTTC.